This T cell receptor beta chain was found in a study of shared clonotypes between healthy human individuals. Germline loops: CDR1 MNHNY, CDR2 SVGAGI (reference sequence). The CDR3 runs to 11 residues. V lost 4 bases, J lost 6 bases, and 6 bases lay in between. It was at deep level that the assay was run. TCRdb's table, derived via immunoSEQ multiplex PCR, lists solely in-frame clones and lacks some. The table lists under 1 million clones, about 96% of them singletons. The naive CD8 fraction comprised CD45RO-negative cells positively selected for CCR7 and excluded terminally differentiated effector memory CD45RA+ cells.

Specimen: naive CD8+ T cells sorted from blood. The V gene is TRBV6-6, the J gene TRBJ1-2; D ambiguous. This receptor was obtained from a man aged 25 to 45 in good health. The CDR3 is CASSFPDGYTF. For the CDR3, the DNA is TGTGCCAGCAGTTTCCCGGATGGCTACACCTTC.